This TCR beta chain was recorded in a study of T cell changes during pregnancy in multiple sclerosis. Measured with immunoSEQ multiplex PCR; TCRdb has only the in-frame clones, and not every one. The sample consists of about 32,000 clones, 80% to 90% of them appearing once. Sequencing was performed on CD8+ T cells from peripheral blood mononuclear cells, taken in the third trimester of pregnancy. The sequence was collected from a female donor with multiple sclerosis, enrolled in a pregnancy study.

CDR3 in amino acids: CASSVTTVNTEAFF. The CDR3, as DNA: TGTGCCAGCAGCGTGACGACAGTTAACACTGAAGCTTTCTTT. V is TRBV9 and J is TRBJ1-1; D may be TRBD1 (5 bases). The CDR3 contains 14 residues. Trimming left V 2 bases short and J 2 bases short, with 10 bases between. Per germline, CDR1 SGDLS and CDR2 YYNGEE.